These 30 T cell receptor beta chains share one sample of origin, sequenced in a study of T cell repertoires in cytomegalovirus infection. MiXCR, run by TCRdb on the reads, gives a single entry per CDR3 protein. This table holds 200,000 to 250,000 distinct CDR3 sequences, over 20% found once. The sequenced sample was CD8+ T cells from PBMCs. Source of these receptors: a human donor in good health (CMV status not recorded). Some clones in this sample may be carry-over from other donors' samples.

The genes are TRBV3-1 and TRBJ1-2; D gene unclear. Trimming removed 4 bases from V and 6 bases from J, with 12 bases in between. This CDR3 is built from 13 residues. From germline, CDR1 is LGHDT and CDR2 YNNKEL (reference sequence). The CDR3 region is CASSPSGGDGYTF. Written as DNA, the CDR3 is TGTGCCAGCAGCCCCTCGGGCGGCGATGGCTACACCTTC.

This clonotype was counted many times. The rearrangement joins TRBV29-1 to TRBJ1-1, with D hard to call. The CDR3 covers 12 residues. V lost 7 bases, J lost 0 bases, and 9 bases lay in between. The germline V gene encodes CDR1 SQVTM and CDR2 ANQGSEA. This chain's CDR3 is CSGSNMNTEAFF. The CDR3 DNA reads as TGCAGCGGGTCAAACATGAACACTGAAGCTTTCTTT.

This clonotype showed up many times. The rearrangement uses TRBV7-9 and TRBJ2-5; 10 nucleotides agree with TRBD1. Germline CDR1 SEHNR, CDR2 FQNEAQ (reference sequence). The V and J ends lost 8 bases and 4 bases, in that order; junction bases with no gene match: 7. CDR3 size: 14 residues. The chain's CDR3 is CASSSGTGAETQYF. In DNA form, the CDR3 reads TGTGCCAGCTCCTCCGGGACAGGGGCAGAGACCCAGTACTTC.

Note on this clonotype: At one end, the junction sequence differs from germline, possibly due to a read error. The rearrangement links TRBV9 to TRBJ2-3; 12 nucleotides agree with TRBD2. Germline CDR1 is SGDLS and CDR2 is YYNGEE. The CDR3 loop spans 19 amino acids. The CDR3 sequence is CASSLPSGLAGFGTDSQYF. The CDR3 DNA reads TGTGCCAGCAGCCTTCCATCGGGACTAGCGGGTTTCGGCACAGATTCGCAGTATTTT.

In its sample, this clonotype was seen many times. This rearrangement joins TRBV6-2 or TRBV6-3 to TRBJ2-6; D gene ambiguous. With 1 base removed from V and 0 bases from J, the gap between germline ends came to 7 bases. The CDR3 consists of 16 residues. CDR1 MNHEY and CDR2 SVGEGT come from the germline V gene. The CDR3 nucleotides are TGTGCCAGCAGTTACTGGCAGGACTCTGGGGCCAACGTCCTGACTTTC. Amino acids: CASSYWQDSGANVLTF.

Remarks on this clonotype: This could be a read error, since a much larger clone is one nucleotide away. The chain combines TRBV7-2 with TRBJ2-3; the D call may be TRBD1 or TRBD2 (5 bases each). Trimming removed 1 base at V and 2 bases at J, with 13 bases between. CDR1 SGHTA and CDR2 FQGNSA come from the germline V gene. The CDR3 is 16 residues long. The DNA of the CDR3 is TGTGCCAGCAGCTTAGAGCTAGTGGGGGTCACAGATACGCAGTATTTT. Protein product: CASSLELVGVTDTQYF.

This clonotype was counted at least ten times. The CDR3 DNA is TGTGCCAGCACCCTTGGACAGGACCTCTCCTACGAGCAGTACTTC. This sequence encodes CASTLGQDLSYEQYF. This sequence joins TRBV7-9 and TRBJ2-7; 7 nucleotides line up with TRBD1. Trimming took 7 bases from V and 0 from J; bases not matched to a gene: 9. Germline assignment: CDR1 SEHNR and CDR2 FQNEAQ (reference sequence). The CDR3 consists of 15 residues. The whole variable domain, filled in from reference TRBV7-9 and TRBJ2-7, reads DTGVSQNPRHKITKRGQNVTFRCDPISEHNRLYWYRQTLGQGPEFLTYFQNEAQLEKSRLLSDRFSAERPKGSFSTLEIQRTEQGDSAMYLCASTLGQDLSYEQYFGPGTRLTVT.

The genes are TRBV7-9 and TRBJ1-1; D is unresolved. Germline V gene lookup returns CDR1 SEHNR and CDR2 FQNEAQ (reference sequence). The CDR3 contains 12 residues. CDR3 in DNA: TGTGACCCCCGCGGGCCGAACACTGAAGCTTTCTTT. Translating gives CDPRGPNTEAFF.

The chain links TRBV20-1 to TRBJ2-1; D gene ambiguous. Germline V gives CDR1 DFQATT, CDR2 SNEGSKA (reference sequence). Trimming cost V 1 base and J 6 bases, with 10 bases left between them. This CDR3 has 13 amino acids. The DNA of the CDR3 is TGCAGTGCTAGAGTCCTAGGCTCCAATGAGCAGTTCTTC. Encoded protein: CSARVLGSNEQFF.

The sample holds a few counts of this clonotype. The chain has TRBV5-5 and TRBJ2-1; D unresolved. Trimming removed 2 bases from V and 1 base from J, with 10 bases in between. CDR3 length: 15 residues. The germline gives CDR1 SGHKS, CDR2 YYEKEE (reference sequence). CDR3 protein: CASSFLSQSYNEQFF. As DNA, the CDR3 is TGTGCCAGCAGCTTTCTAAGCCAATCCTACAATGAGCAGTTCTTC.

With respect to this clonotype: This may be a read error: a much more frequent sequence differs by one nucleotide. The chain combines TRBV7-6 with TRBJ2-2; possible D gene TRBD1, 6 bases. V gave up 5 bases and J gave up 9 bases, with 19 bases separating them. Germline values: CDR1 SGHVS, CDR2 FNYEAQ. The CDR3 is 15 residues long. The CDR3 sequence: CASSPTGDGDRELFF. CDR3 in DNA: TGTGCCAGCAGCCCGACAGGTGATGGTGACCGGGAGCTGTTTTTT.

The chain carries TRBV19 and TRBJ2-7, with a weak D call TRBD1 (5 bases). CDR1 is LNHDA and CDR2 is SQIVND in the germline V gene (reference sequence). This CDR3 has 12 residues. The V end was cut by 10 bases, the J end by 6 bases, with 16 bases between. The CDR3 sequence: CATRSPQGEQYF. Written as DNA, the CDR3 is TGTGCCACTAGGTCCCCGCAGGGCGAGCAGTACTTC.

This clonotype has at least ten counts. This CDR3 is CASSYSADGTDEQFF. The CDR3 coding sequence is TGTGCCAGCAGCTACTCTGCAGACGGGACCGATGAGCAGTTCTTC. This chain connects TRBV2 to TRBJ2-1, with D possibly being TRBD1 or TRBD2 (5 bases each). The CDR3 has 15 amino acids. Trimming removed 6 bases at V and 8 bases at J, with 20 bases between. The germline V gene encodes CDR1 SNHLY and CDR2 FYNNEI.

This clonotype has ten or more counts. The chain uses TRBV19 and TRBJ2-1, with 9 bases identical to TRBD2. V trimming: 5 bases; J trimming: 8 bases; junction bases outside the gene matches: 13. Germline-derived CDR1 and CDR2 are LNHDA and SQIVND (reference sequence). CDR3 length: 16 amino acids. The DNA of the CDR3 is TGTGCCAGTAGTCAGGGGCGGGGGGGCCTGTTCGATGAGCAGTTCTTC. This sequence encodes CASSQGRGGLFDEQFF.

This clonotype was recorded only once. One junction end disagrees with the germline gene, perhaps due to a read error. The chain recombines TRBV12-3 or TRBV12-4 with TRBJ2-7; TRBD1 might be the D (5 bases). The CDR3 length is 15 residues. The CDR3 loop reads CASSLAPTETYERYF. CDR3 coding DNA: TGTGCCAGCAGTTTAGCGCCGACAGAGACCTACGAGCGGTACTTC.

There are a few counts of this clonotype. This CDR3 is CASSLRLGGQGRVEQFF. The CDR3 DNA reads TGTGCCAGCAGCTTAAGGTTAGGAGGGCAGGGTCGTGTAGAGCAGTTCTTC. V usage is TRBV11-2 and J usage is TRBJ2-1; weak D call: TRBD2 (6 bases). V was cut by 2 bases and J by 10 bases, with 24 bases left in between. CDR1 SGHAT and CDR2 FQNNGV come from the germline V gene. This CDR3 is 17 amino acids long. Full variable domain (missing parts from reference TRBV11-2 and TRBJ2-1): EAGVAQSPRYKIIEKRQSVAFWCNPISGHATLYWYQQILGQGPKLLIQFQNNGVVDDSQLPKDRFSAERLKGVDSTLKIQPAKLEDSAVYLCASSLRLGGQGRVEQFFGPGTRLTVL.

The chain recombines TRBV2 with TRBJ2-2; D is possibly TRBD1 (5 bases). V was cut by 6 bases and J by 4 bases, with 15 bases left in between. Germline CDR1 SNHLY, CDR2 FYNNEI. This CDR3 contains 15 residues. Here the CDR3 DNA reads TGTGCCAGCAGGCCACAGGAGATAACCACCGGGGAGCTGTTTTTT. Encoded protein: CASRPQEITTGELFF.

This clonotype was seen at least ten times. The chain recombines TRBV7-8 with TRBJ1-1, with D perhaps TRBD1 (5 bases). The CDR3 runs 16 residues. V lost 1 base, J lost 1 base, and 13 bases lay in between. From germline, CDR1 is SGHVS and CDR2 FQNEAQ. CDR3: CASSLVQGSRNTEAFF. CDR3 DNA sequence: TGTGCCAGCAGCTTAGTCCAGGGATCGAGGAACACTGAAGCTTTCTTT. Based on the CDR3 plus reference TRBV7-8 and TRBJ1-1, the full variable domain is GAGVSQSPRYKVAKRGQDVALRCDPISGHVSLFWYQQALGQGPEFLTYFQNEAQLDKSGLPSDRFFAERPEGSVSTLKIQRTQQEDSAVYLCASSLVQGSRNTEAFFGQGTRLTVV.

The J gene is TRBJ2-5, the V gene TRBV6-5; the D gene is possibly TRBD2 (5 bases). The CDR3 has 16 residues. The ends were cut back, 2 bases at V and 2 bases at J, with 15 bases in the middle. Germline values: CDR1 MNHEY, CDR2 SVGAGI. CDR3 amino acids: CASSYGVALGQETQYF. Here the CDR3 DNA reads TGTGCCAGCAGTTACGGCGTAGCGCTTGGGCAAGAGACCCAGTACTTC.

This clonotype was picked up a small number of times. The chain employs TRBV2 and TRBJ2-1, with TRBD1 identical over 8 bases. The CDR3 runs 14 residues. Germline CDR1 is SNHLY and CDR2 is FYNNEI. V trimming: 10 bases; J trimming: 1 base; junction bases outside the gene matches: 6. The CDR3 loop is CATLQGGSYNEQFF. CDR3 sequence (DNA): TGTGCCACCCTACAGGGGGGTTCCTACAATGAGCAGTTCTTC.

The V call is TRBV27, the J call TRBJ1-4; the D gene is possibly TRBD1 (6 bases). V lost 4 bases and J 7 bases, leaving 16 bases between the germline ends. Germline loops: CDR1 MNHEY, CDR2 SMNVEV (reference sequence). The CDR3 has 15 amino acids. The CDR3 DNA is TGTGCCAGCAGTTCCCACAGGGAGGCTGGTGAAAAACTGTTTTTT. This gives the protein CASSSHREAGEKLFF.

The chain couples TRBV7-9 to TRBJ1-2; TRBD1 agrees at 7 bases. The CDR3 runs 13 residues. Germline loops: CDR1 SEHNR, CDR2 FQNEAQ (reference sequence). Losses at the gene ends were 8 bases for V and 4 bases for J; bases not matched to a gene: 7. CDR3 in amino acids: CASDQGQVYGYTF. DNA of the CDR3: TGTGCCAGCGACCAAGGACAGGTCTATGGCTACACCTTC.

This clonotype was seen many times. The CDR3 DNA reads as TGTGCCAGCAGATCCTTGGCGGTTGAAGCTTTCTTT. Translating it yields CASRSLAVEAFF. The chain uses TRBV12-3 or TRBV12-4 and TRBJ1-1, with unresolved D. Deletions cut 6 bases from V and 7 bases from J, with 12 bases between. This CDR3 comprises 12 residues.

This clonotype has a handful of counts. The rearrangement joins TRBV20-1 to TRBJ2-5; a possible D gene is TRBD2 (5 bases). The CDR3 spans 13 residues. Germline V CDR1 and CDR2: DFQATT, SNEGSKA (reference sequence). The V gene lost 6 bases and the J gene lost 1 base, with 12 bases spanning the gap. The CDR3 nucleotides read TGCAGTGCCCTTCCCGGGGTCCAAGAGACCCAGTACTTC. Encoded protein: CSALPGVQETQYF.

This clonotype has a handful of counts. The chain employs TRBV12-3 or TRBV12-4 and TRBJ2-7; D not resolved. The V and J ends lost 7 bases and 3 bases respectively, with 10 bases between them. The CDR3 runs 12 residues. CDR3 coding DNA: TGTGCCAGCACCAAAACCTTCTACGAGCAGTACTTC. Residues: CASTKTFYEQYF.

This clonotype was recorded many times. V and J are TRBV7-2 and TRBJ1-6, with 8 bases lining up with TRBD1. CDR1 is SGHTA and CDR2 is FQGNSA in the germline V gene. The CDR3 length is 15 residues. With 5 bases clipped from V and 4 bases from J, the junction kept 4 bases outside the gene matches. DNA of the CDR3: TGTGCCAGCAGCGCCGACAGGGGTTATAATTCACCCCTCCACTTT. It is translated as CASSADRGYNSPLHF. The full variable domain, rest sourced from reference TRBV7-2 and TRBJ1-6, is GAGVSQSPSNKVTEKGKDVELRCDPISGHTALYWYRQSLGQGLEFLIYFQGNSAPDKSGLPSDRFSAERTGGSVSTLTIQRTQQEDSAVYLCASSADRGYNSPLHFGNGTRLTVT.

This clonotype was detected only a few times. This chain connects TRBV20-1 to TRBJ2-3, with 7 bases matching TRBD1. CDR3 size: 17 residues. The V and J ends lost 0 bases and 2 bases, in that order; junction bases with no gene match: 11. Germline V gives CDR1 DFQATT, CDR2 SNEGSKA (reference sequence). The CDR3 loop is CSARDSTGALITDTQYF. The CDR3 DNA follows: TGCAGTGCTAGAGATTCCACAGGGGCCCTAATCACAGATACGCAGTATTTT.

This sequence joins TRBV7-9 and TRBJ2-4; no clear D. V lost 5 bases and J lost 8, with 10 bases in between. The CDR3 runs 12 residues. From germline, CDR1 is SEHNR and CDR2 FQNEAQ (reference sequence). CDR3 residues: CASSPSDDIQYF. Here the CDR3 DNA reads TGTGCCAGCAGCCCCTCGGATGACATTCAGTACTTC.

This clonotype was detected only a few times. The rearrangement links TRBV28 to TRBJ2-3; D remains unclear. The CDR3 length is 15 residues. CDR1 and CDR2 from the germline V gene are MDHEN and SYDVKM. Deletions cut 4 bases from V and 2 bases from J, with 13 bases between. CDR3 in amino acids: CASSSTADHTDTQYF. As DNA, the CDR3 is TGTGCCAGCAGTTCAACAGCCGACCACACAGATACGCAGTATTTT.

This clonotype was counted between two and nine times. The chain uses TRBV7-9 and TRBJ2-7; D unclear. From germline, CDR1 is SEHNR and CDR2 FQNEAQ (reference sequence). Trimming stripped 3 bases from V and 4 bases from J, with 7 bases between. The CDR3 is 12 amino acids. CDR3 sequence: CASSFDLYEQYF. DNA for the CDR3: TGTGCCAGCAGCTTCGACTTGTACGAGCAGTACTTC.